This T cell receptor beta chain was sequenced for a study of blood T cell repertoires in COVID-19. Study as a whole: Spain, Italy and the United States supplied samples that represented acute and convalescent COVID-19. PBMCs, B-cell-depleted T cells, or T cells were the source of the cDNA or gDNA that made up the material.

The germline V gene has CDR1 MNHNY and CDR2 SVGAGI (reference sequence). The CDR3 length is 16 residues. V trimming: 6 bases; J trimming: 6 bases; junction bases outside the gene matches: 15. Per the authors' pipeline: Estimation of nucleated cell counts relied on the amplification of reference gene primers. Assay: immunoSEQ multiplex PCR; the TCRdb copy retains only in-frame clones and omits some. The DNA gave D and trimming, while V, J and clone size come from that table. The repertoire includes fewer than 200,000 clones, roughly 83% of them detected once, and 1.5% sits in the top ten. Sequenced input: peripheral blood. The chain is built from TRBV6-6 and TRBJ2-3; TRBD2 agrees at 7 bases. The TCR comes from a human donor in a cohort sampled during active COVID-19. DNA for the CDR3: TGTGCCAGCAGCCCCCCCCTAGCGGAGGGGTGGGATACGCAGTATTTT. This codes for CASSPPLAEGWDTQYF.